A single sample is the source of the 2 T cell receptor beta chains below, sequenced in a study of shared clonotypes between healthy human individuals. Method: immunoSEQ multiplex PCR; TCRdb's copy keeps in-frame clones and lacks some. Of more than 2 million clones in the sample, approximately 94% are singletons; the top ten hold more than 0.95%. Naive CD8 populations comprised CD45RO-negative cells positively selected for CCR7, excluding terminally differentiated effector memory CD45RA+ cells. The sequenced sample consisted of naive CD8+ T cells sorted from blood. Every receptor here comes from a man between 18 and 35 years old in good health.

On this clone: Other DNA sequences in this sample translate to the same CDR3. The chain couples TRBV27 to TRBJ1-2; 10 bases are shared with TRBD1. This CDR3 spans 13 amino acids. Trimming at V came to 5 bases and at J to 6 bases, leaving 3 bases not matched to a gene. Germline V gives CDR1 MNHEY, CDR2 SMNVEV (reference sequence). CDR3 nucleotides: TGTGCCAGCAGTATGACAGGGGGCGATGGCTACACCTTC. Amino acid sequence: CASSMTGGDGYTF.

This chain uses TRBV27 with TRBJ2-7; 7 positions match TRBD2. Germline V gene sequence: CDR1 MNHEY, CDR2 SMNVEV (reference sequence). The CDR3 totals 14 residues. The V and J ends lost 1 base and 4 bases, in that order; junction bases with no gene match: 4. Here the CDR3 reads CASSLWGGEYEQYF. Here the CDR3 DNA reads TGTGCCAGCAGTTTATGGGGGGGAGAGTACGAGCAGTACTTC.